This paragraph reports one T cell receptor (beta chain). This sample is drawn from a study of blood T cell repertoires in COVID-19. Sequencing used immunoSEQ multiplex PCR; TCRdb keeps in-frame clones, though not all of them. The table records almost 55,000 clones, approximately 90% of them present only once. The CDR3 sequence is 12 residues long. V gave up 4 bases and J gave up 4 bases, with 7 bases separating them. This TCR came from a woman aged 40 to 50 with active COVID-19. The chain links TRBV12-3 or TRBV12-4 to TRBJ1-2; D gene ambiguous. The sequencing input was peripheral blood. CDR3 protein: CASSSGFYGYTF. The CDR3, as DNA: TGTGCCAGCAGTTCCGGGTTCTATGGCTACACCTTC.